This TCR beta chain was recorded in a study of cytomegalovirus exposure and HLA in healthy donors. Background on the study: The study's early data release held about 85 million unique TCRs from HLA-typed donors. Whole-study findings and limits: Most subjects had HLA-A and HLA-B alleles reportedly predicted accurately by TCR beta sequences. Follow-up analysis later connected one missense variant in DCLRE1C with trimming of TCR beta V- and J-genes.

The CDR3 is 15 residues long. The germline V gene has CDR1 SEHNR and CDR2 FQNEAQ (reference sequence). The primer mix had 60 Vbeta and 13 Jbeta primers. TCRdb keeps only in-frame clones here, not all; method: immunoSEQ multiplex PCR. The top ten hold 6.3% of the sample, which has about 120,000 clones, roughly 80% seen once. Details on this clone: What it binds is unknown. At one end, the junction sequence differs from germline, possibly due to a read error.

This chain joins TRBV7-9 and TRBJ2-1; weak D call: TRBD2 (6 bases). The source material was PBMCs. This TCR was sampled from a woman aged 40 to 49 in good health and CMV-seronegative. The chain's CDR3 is CSSSSPGGPRDEQFF. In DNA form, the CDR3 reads TGTTCCAGCAGCTCTCCCGGGGGACCAAGGGATGAGCAGTTCTTC.